This is a list of T cell receptor beta chains from one sample in a study of T cells in Graves' hyperthyroidism and ophthalmopathy. From the multiplex PCR reads, TCRdb called clonotypes with MiXCR, one entry per CDR3 protein. Here the sample spans fewer than 550,000 distinct CDR3 sequences, 15% to 18% being singletons. What was sequenced was blood. The source of these receptors is a young woman with Graves' hyperthyroidism. Each CDR3 is given with its conserved first and last residue. Each record gives: D gene, J gene, V gene, clone size, CDR3 protein, CDR3 DNA. A D gene is named only where the DNA matches it firmly. Clone size is not always given. Where it is, it says once, few, many or a class for expanded clones.

D: TRBD2
J: TRBJ2-1
V: TRBV3-1
size: few
CDR3: CASSQGRVASGSENEQFF
DNA: TGTGCCAGCAGCCAAGGGAGGGTGGCTAGCGGGAGTGAAAATGAGCAGTTCTTC

D: .
J: TRBJ1-1
V: TRBV30
size: many
CDR3: CAGGRATEAFF
DNA: TGTGCCGGGGGCAGGGCCACTGAAGCTTTCTTT

D: .
J: TRBJ1-2
V: TRBV7-9
size: many
CDR3: CASSSQGHYGYTF
DNA: TGTGCCAGCAGCTCACAGGGTCACTATGGCTACACCTTC

D: .
J: TRBJ1-2
V: TRBV5-1
size: few
CDR3: CASSRGQTRYGYTF
DNA: TGCGCCAGCAGCCGCGGACAGACTCGCTATGGCTACACCTTC

D: .
J: TRBJ2-5
V: TRBV6-1
size: many
CDR3: CASSEVTRVQETQYF
DNA: TGTGCCAGCAGTGAAGTAACCAGGGTCCAAGAGACCCAGTACTTC

D: .
J: TRBJ1-1
V: TRBV6-5
size: many
CDR3: CASSYKRGLGNTEAFF
DNA: TGTGCCAGCAGTTACAAGAGGGGCCTGGGGAACACTGAAGCTTTCTTT

D: .
J: TRBJ2-7
V: TRBV3-1
size: many
CDR3: CASTPGAGTNNEQYF
DNA: TGTGCCAGCACCCCGGGGGCAGGGACGAACAACGAGCAGTACTTC

D: .
J: TRBJ1-6
V: TRBV30
size: few
CDR3: CAWIQGPNSPLHF
DNA: TGTGCCTGGATCCAGGGGCCTAATTCACCCCTCCACTTT

D: .
J: TRBJ1-2
V: TRBV27
size: .
CDR3: CASTSYLRRDNYGYTF
DNA: TGTGCCAGCACTTCTTATCTCCGGAGGGATAACTATGGCTACACCTTC

D: .
J: TRBJ1-5
V: TRBV6-1
size: many
CDR3: CASSELRTGQPQHF
DNA: TGTGCCAGCAGTGAATTGAGGACCGGTCAGCCCCAGCATTTT

D: .
J: TRBJ2-1
V: TRBV7-8
size: .
CDR3: CASSLGRVGDEQFF
DNA: TGTGCCAGCAGCTTAGGTCGGGTGGGGGATGAGCAGTTCTTC

D: TRBD1
J: TRBJ1-1
V: TRBV2
size: many
CDR3: CASSDPSGRGRVNTEAFF
DNA: TGTGCCAGCAGTGACCCGTCCGGCAGGGGGCGGGTGAACACTGAAGCTTTCTTT

D: .
J: TRBJ2-1
V: TRBV2
size: .
CDR3: CATLWAARLVF
DNA: TGTGCCACCCTATGGGCTGCTCGCCTCGTCTTC

D: .
J: TRBJ2-1
V: TRBV29-1
size: .
CDR3: CSAIKADYNEQFF
DNA: TGCAGCGCTATCAAGGCCGACTACAATGAGCAGTTCTTC

D: .
J: TRBJ1-2
V: TRBV28
size: many
CDR3: CASSLVAGEGGYTF
DNA: TGTGCCAGCAGTTTAGTCGCCGGGGAGGGTGGCTACACCTTC

D: TRBD2
J: TRBJ2-4
V: TRBV28
size: many
CDR3: CASTISGVPRTKNIQYF
DNA: TGTGCCAGCACCATTAGCGGGGTTCCTCGTACCAAAAACATTCAGTACTTC

D: .
J: TRBJ2-2
V: TRBV7-3
size: many
CDR3: CASSLTGGVQPGELFF
DNA: TGTGCCAGCAGCTTAACAGGCGGGGTGCAACCCGGGGAGCTGTTTTTT

D: .
J: TRBJ2-5
V: TRBV10-3
size: many
CDR3: CAIRQDHVGWTQYF
DNA: TGTGCCATCAGACAGGACCACGTTGGTTGGACCCAGTACTTC

D: TRBD2
J: TRBJ2-5
V: TRBV5-1
size: many
CDR3: CASSPGLAGGGNQETQYF
DNA: TGCGCCAGCAGCCCCGGACTAGCGGGAGGGGGTAATCAAGAGACCCAGTACTTC

D: .
J: TRBJ1-2
V: TRBV14
size: .
CDR3: CAGSPSRQGGYTF
DNA: TGTGCCGGCAGCCCCTCACGTCAGGGTGGCTACACCTTC

D: TRBD1
J: TRBJ2-7
V: TRBV20-1
size: .
CDR3: CSARDQTGGASERYF
DNA: TGCAGTGCTAGAGACCAGACAGGGGGCGCGTCCGAGCGGTACTTC

D: .
J: TRBJ1-1
V: TRBV20-1
size: many
CDR3: CSASSDLNTEAFF
DNA: TGCAGTGCTTCCTCTGATTTGAACACTGAAGCTTTCTTT

D: TRBD1
J: TRBJ2-1
V: TRBV7-7
size: .
CDR3: CASSLLQGADEQFF
DNA: TGTGCTAGCAGCTTATTGCAGGGGGCGGATGAGCAGTTCTTC

D: TRBD1
J: TRBJ1-3
V: TRBV5-1
size: many
CDR3: CASSRDGQAAGNTIYF
DNA: TGCGCCAGCAGCCGGGATGGACAGGCTGCTGGAAACACCATATATTTT

D: .
J: TRBJ2-1
V: TRBV11-2
size: many
CDR3: CASSQGGGGYNEQFF
DNA: TGTGCCAGCAGCCAGGGGGGCGGAGGCTACAATGAGCAGTTCTTC

D: TRBD1
J: TRBJ1-5
V: TRBV24-1
size: once
CDR3: CATSDSRDRGWQPQHF
DNA: TGTGCCACCAGTGATTCCCGGGACAGGGGTTGGCAGCCCCAGCATTTT

D: .
J: TRBJ2-1
V: TRBV7-2
size: .
CDR3: CASSQFTSGVGEGPYNEQFF
DNA: TGCGCCAGCAGCCAATTTACTTCGGGAGTGGGTGAGGGCCCCTACAATGAGCAGTTCTTC

D: .
J: TRBJ2-6
V: TRBV29-1
size: few
CDR3: CSVVDREGAGANVLTF
DNA: TGCAGCGTCGTGGACAGGGAGGGGGCTGGGGCCAACGTCCTGACTTTC

D: .
J: TRBJ2-3
V: TRBV6-4
size: .
CDR3: CASSDSGFYLCAWSSGAWTDTQYF
DNA: .

D: .
J: TRBJ1-4
V: TRBV5-1
size: .
CDR3: CASGRGANEKLFF
DNA: TGCGCCAGCGGACGGGGGGCGAATGAAAAACTGTTTTTT

D: .
J: TRBJ1-3
V: TRBV6-1
size: few
CDR3: CASSWDGGNTIYF
DNA: TGTGCCAGCAGTTGGGACGGGGGAAACACCATATATTTT

D: TRBD2
J: TRBJ2-7
V: TRBV27
size: many
CDR3: CASSLGLAGEKTHYEQYF
DNA: TGTGCCAGCAGTTTGGGACTAGCGGGAGAAAAAACCCACTACGAGCAGTACTTC

D: TRBD2
J: TRBJ2-7
V: TRBV27
size: many
CDR3: CASKSGRGEYEQYF
DNA: TGTGCCAGCAAAAGCGGGAGGGGAGAGTACGAGCAGTACTTC

D: TRBD2
J: TRBJ2-7
V: TRBV13
size: many
CDR3: CASSYRLAETYEQYF
DNA: TGTGCCAGCAGCTACCGACTAGCGGAGACCTACGAGCAGTACTTC

D: TRBD2
J: TRBJ2-3
V: TRBV11-2
size: .
CDR3: CASSLGGVRAGGEESQYF
DNA: TGTGCCAGCAGCTTAGGGGGGGTGCGGGCGGGAGGGGAAGAGTCGCAGTATTTT

D: TRBD2
J: TRBJ2-3
V: TRBV28
size: many
CDR3: CASSSETSGRGTTDTQYF
DNA: TGTGCCAGCAGTTCCGAGACTAGCGGGAGGGGGACCACAGATACGCAGTATTTT

D: .
J: TRBJ2-1
V: TRBV19
size: .
CDR3: CASLGLPRNEQFF
DNA: TGTGCCAGTTTGGGGCTCCCAAGGAATGAGCAGTTCTTC

D: TRBD1
J: TRBJ1-1
V: TRBV12-3/TRBV12-4
size: .
CDR3: CASSYTWGQGQNTEAFF
DNA: TGTGCCAGCAGCTACACATGGGGACAGGGGCAGAACACTGAAGCTTTCTTT

D: TRBD2
J: TRBJ2-2
V: TRBV12-3/TRBV12-4
size: few
CDR3: CASSLSGGGTGELFF
DNA: TGTGCCAGCAGTCTCAGCGGGGGCGGAACCGGGGAGCTGTTTTTT

D: TRBD1
J: TRBJ1-5
V: TRBV7-2
size: many
CDR3: CASSKRQGNQPQHF
DNA: TGTGCCAGCAGCAAACGACAGGGGAATCAGCCCCAGCATTTT

D: TRBD2
J: TRBJ2-7
V: TRBV20-1
size: many
CDR3: CSARLAGGTYEQYF
DNA: TGCAGTGCTAGACTAGCGGGGGGGACCTACGAGCAGTACTTC

D: TRBD2
J: TRBJ2-3
V: TRBV5-1
size: few
CDR3: CASRGLAGGQDTQYF
DNA: TGCGCCAGCCGCGGACTAGCGGGGGGGCAAGATACGCAGTATTTT

D: .
J: TRBJ2-7
V: TRBV20-1
size: many
CDR3: CSARSRGRNEQYF
DNA: TGCAGTGCTAGGTCGCGGGGAAGAAACGAGCAGTACTTC

D: .
J: TRBJ1-5
V: TRBV28
size: many
CDR3: CASSDPGTLSNQPQHF
DNA: TGTGCCAGCAGTGACCCCGGGACACTTAGCAATCAGCCCCAGCATTTT

D: .
J: TRBJ1-6
V: TRBV11-2
size: many
CDR3: CASSLDGLAPLHF
DNA: TGTGCCAGCAGCCTGGACGGGCTTGCACCCCTCCACTTT

D: TRBD1
J: TRBJ2-2
V: TRBV11-3
size: many
CDR3: CASSFRGSGELFF
DNA: TGTGCCAGCAGCTTCAGGGGGAGCGGGGAGCTGTTTTTT

D: TRBD1
J: TRBJ2-3
V: TRBV10-3
size: many
CDR3: CAISSRDRGPDTQYF
DNA: TGTGCCATCAGCTCCCGGGACAGGGGGCCAGATACGCAGTATTTT

D: .
J: TRBJ2-1
V: TRBV28
size: .
CDR3: CASSSPGTPYNEQFF
DNA: TGTGCCAGCAGTTCCCCCGGGACCCCCTACAATGAGCAGTTCTTC

D: .
J: TRBJ2-2
V: TRBV12-3/TRBV12-4
size: many
CDR3: CASSPPRGAGVSTGELFF
DNA: TGTGCCAGCAGTCCGCCGAGGGGGGCAGGGGTGAGCACCGGGGAGCTGTTTTTT

D: .
J: TRBJ1-4
V: TRBV5-1
size: many
CDR3: CASSLRGTSSGKLFF
DNA: TGCGCCAGCAGCTTGAGAGGGACCTCGTCCGGAAAACTGTTTTTT

D: TRBD1
J: TRBJ2-2
V: TRBV6-2/TRBV6-3
size: few
CDR3: CASSSPLDRVDTGELFF
DNA: TGTGCCAGCAGTTCCCCCCTTGACAGGGTGGACACCGGGGAGCTGTTTTTT

D: .
J: TRBJ1-2
V: TRBV5-1
size: .
CDR3: CASSLNSWAEIYGYTF
DNA: TGCGCCAGCAGCTTGAATTCCTGGGCAGAAATCTATGGCTACACCTTC

D: .
J: TRBJ2-7
V: TRBV27
size: many
CDR3: CASSLGRTYEQYF
DNA: TGTGCCAGCAGTTTAGGGCGAACCTACGAGCAGTACTTC

D: .
J: TRBJ1-1
V: TRBV5-1
size: .
CDR3: CASSSSSGRTEAFF
DNA: TGCGCCAGCAGTTCCAGTTCGGGGAGAACTGAAGCTTTCTTT